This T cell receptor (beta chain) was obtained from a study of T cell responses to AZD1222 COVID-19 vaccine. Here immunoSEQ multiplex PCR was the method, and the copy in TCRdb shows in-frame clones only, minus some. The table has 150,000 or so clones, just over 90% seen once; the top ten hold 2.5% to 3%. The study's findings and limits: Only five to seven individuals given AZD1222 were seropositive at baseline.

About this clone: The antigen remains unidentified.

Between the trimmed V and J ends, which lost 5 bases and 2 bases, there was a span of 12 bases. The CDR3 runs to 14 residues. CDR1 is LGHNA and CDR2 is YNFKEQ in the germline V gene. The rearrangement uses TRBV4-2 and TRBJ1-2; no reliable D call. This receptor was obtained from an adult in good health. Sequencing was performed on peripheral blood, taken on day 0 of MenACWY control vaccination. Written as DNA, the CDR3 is TGTGCCAGCAGCGTTCTTCGGGCAAACTATGGCTACACCTTC. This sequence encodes CASSVLRANYGYTF.